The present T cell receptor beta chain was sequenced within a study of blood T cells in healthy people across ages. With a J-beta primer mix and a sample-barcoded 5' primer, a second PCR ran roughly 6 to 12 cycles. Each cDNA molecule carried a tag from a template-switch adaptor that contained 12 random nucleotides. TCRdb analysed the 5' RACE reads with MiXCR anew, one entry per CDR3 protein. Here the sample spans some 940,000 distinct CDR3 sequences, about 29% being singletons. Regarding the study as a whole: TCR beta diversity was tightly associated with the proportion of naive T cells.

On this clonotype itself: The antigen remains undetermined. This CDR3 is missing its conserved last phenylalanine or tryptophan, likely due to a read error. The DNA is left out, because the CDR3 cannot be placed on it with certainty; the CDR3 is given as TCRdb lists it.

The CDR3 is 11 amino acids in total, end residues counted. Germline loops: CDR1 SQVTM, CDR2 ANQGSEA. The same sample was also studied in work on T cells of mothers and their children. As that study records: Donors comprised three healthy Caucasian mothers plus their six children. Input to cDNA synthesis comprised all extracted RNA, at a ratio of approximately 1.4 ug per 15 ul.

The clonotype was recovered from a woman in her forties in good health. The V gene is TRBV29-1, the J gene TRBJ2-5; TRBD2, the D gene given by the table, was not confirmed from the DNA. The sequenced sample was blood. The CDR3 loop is CSGGDGYTFGS.